A selection of T cell receptor beta chains follows, all from one sample in a study of blood T cell repertoires in COVID-19. The table came from immunoSEQ multiplex PCR; TCRdb's copy has only in-frame clones and leaves some out. The repertoire includes tens of thousands of clones, roughly four fifths of them detected once, and 6.9% sits in the top ten. Sequencing input: peripheral blood. These receptors were obtained from a man aged 25-45 years with COVID-19, enrolled during active disease. CDR3s include the opening cysteine and the closing phenylalanine or tryptophan. D genes are given only for firm matches.

v_call: TRBV5-1; d_call: TRBD1; j_call: TRBJ1-3; cdr3_aa: CASSLMTGTGNTIYF
v_call: TRBV19; d_call: NA; j_call: TRBJ2-1; cdr3_aa: CASSNRYRGEGVF
v_call: TRBV30; d_call: NA; j_call: TRBJ2-3; cdr3_aa: CAWKMWSAADTQYF
v_call: TRBV27; d_call: NA; j_call: TRBJ1-2; cdr3_aa: CASSFDRNYGYTF
v_call: TRBV24-1; d_call: TRBD2; j_call: TRBJ2-3; cdr3_aa: CATSDQSGRIITDTQYF
v_call: TRBV19; d_call: NA; j_call: TRBJ1-2; cdr3_aa: CASSIEEGTYGYTF
v_call: TRBV2; d_call: NA; j_call: TRBJ2-1; cdr3_aa: CASSPAGSYNEQFF
v_call: TRBV6-6; d_call: NA; j_call: TRBJ1-1; cdr3_aa: CASSYGGPEAFF
v_call: TRBV24-1; d_call: NA; j_call: TRBJ2-3; cdr3_aa: CATSEATRPDTQYF
v_call: TRBV5-4; d_call: NA; j_call: TRBJ2-5; cdr3_aa: CASSLDASQETQYF
v_call: TRBV2; d_call: TRBD1; j_call: TRBJ1-2; cdr3_aa: CASRTGELDGYTF
v_call: TRBV29-1; d_call: NA; j_call: TRBJ1-1; cdr3_aa: CSVHSGDNTEAFF
v_call: TRBV20-1; d_call: NA; j_call: TRBJ2-7; cdr3_aa: CSASLGTGEQYF
v_call: TRBV6-2/TRBV6-3; d_call: TRBD1; j_call: TRBJ1-4; cdr3_aa: CASSQQSTGGGEKLFF
v_call: TRBV6-5; d_call: NA; j_call: TRBJ2-5; cdr3_aa: CASSPLSGTQYF
v_call: TRBV28; d_call: NA; j_call: TRBJ1-5; cdr3_aa: CASSDSSFNQPQHF
v_call: TRBV9; d_call: NA; j_call: TRBJ1-2; cdr3_aa: CASSVGQGYGYTF
v_call: TRBV4-3; d_call: TRBD2; j_call: TRBJ2-1; cdr3_aa: CASSQNSGLAGDNEQFF
v_call: TRBV7-2; d_call: NA; j_call: TRBJ2-6; cdr3_aa: CASSPRGGGANVLTF
v_call: TRBV12-3/TRBV12-4; d_call: TRBD1; j_call: TRBJ2-3; cdr3_aa: CATRDRSTDTQYF
v_call: TRBV27; d_call: NA; j_call: TRBJ1-1; cdr3_aa: CASSSGTPRQTAFF
v_call: TRBV9; d_call: TRBD1; j_call: TRBJ1-2; cdr3_aa: CASRQGQGYGYTF
v_call: TRBV29-1; d_call: NA; j_call: TRBJ2-7; cdr3_aa: CSALSGGLGYEQYF
v_call: TRBV4-1; d_call: NA; j_call: TRBJ2-3; cdr3_aa: CASSRLGSSTDTQYF
v_call: TRBV28; d_call: TRBD1; j_call: TRBJ1-1; cdr3_aa: CASSRDRMNTEAFF
v_call: TRBV7-2; d_call: TRBD1; j_call: TRBJ1-2; cdr3_aa: CASSITGAEAYGYTF
v_call: TRBV6-1; d_call: NA; j_call: TRBJ1-5; cdr3_aa: CASSEKGGANQPQHF
v_call: TRBV5-1; d_call: NA; j_call: TRBJ2-6; cdr3_aa: CASSLSFSGANVLTF
v_call: TRBV13; d_call: TRBD1; j_call: TRBJ1-2; cdr3_aa: CASSPGTGGSYGYTF
v_call: TRBV24-1; d_call: NA; j_call: TRBJ2-1; cdr3_aa: CATSEALLNEQFF